The subject of this entry is one T cell receptor beta chain. Methods used by the authors: Reference gene primers were amplified, and this amplification served to estimate nucleated cell counts. The method was immunoSEQ multiplex PCR; TCRdb's version includes in-frame clones alone and lacks a portion of them. The V and J calls and clone size are taken from that table; D and trimming were inferred from the DNA. The sample yields 210,000 or so clones, around 75% seen once. The CDR3 length is 12 residues. The V gene's germline CDR1 is MDHEN and CDR2 SYDVKM. Trimming removed 5 bases from V and 2 bases from J, with 7 bases in between. The data belong to a study of blood T cell repertoires in COVID-19. Study details: PBMCs, B-cell-depleted T cells, or T cells provided the cDNA or gDNA that made up the material.

Sequencing used peripheral blood. This clonotype originated in a human donor in a cohort sampled during active COVID-19. The gene calls are TRBV28 and TRBJ2-7; no definite D call. The CDR3, as DNA: TGTGCCAGCAGTCCCGACACCTACGAGCAGTACTTC. Translation: CASSPDTYEQYF.